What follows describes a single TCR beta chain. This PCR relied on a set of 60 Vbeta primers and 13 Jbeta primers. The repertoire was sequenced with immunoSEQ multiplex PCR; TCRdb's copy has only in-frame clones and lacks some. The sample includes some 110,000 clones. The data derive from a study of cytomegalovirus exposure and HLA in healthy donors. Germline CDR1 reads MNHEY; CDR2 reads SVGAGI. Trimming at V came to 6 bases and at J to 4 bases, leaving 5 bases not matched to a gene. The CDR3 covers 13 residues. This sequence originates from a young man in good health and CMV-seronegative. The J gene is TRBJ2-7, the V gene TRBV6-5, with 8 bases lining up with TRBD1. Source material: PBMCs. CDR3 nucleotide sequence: TGTGCCAGCAGGGGGACAGGATCGTACGAGCAGTACTTC. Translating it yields CASRGTGSYEQYF.